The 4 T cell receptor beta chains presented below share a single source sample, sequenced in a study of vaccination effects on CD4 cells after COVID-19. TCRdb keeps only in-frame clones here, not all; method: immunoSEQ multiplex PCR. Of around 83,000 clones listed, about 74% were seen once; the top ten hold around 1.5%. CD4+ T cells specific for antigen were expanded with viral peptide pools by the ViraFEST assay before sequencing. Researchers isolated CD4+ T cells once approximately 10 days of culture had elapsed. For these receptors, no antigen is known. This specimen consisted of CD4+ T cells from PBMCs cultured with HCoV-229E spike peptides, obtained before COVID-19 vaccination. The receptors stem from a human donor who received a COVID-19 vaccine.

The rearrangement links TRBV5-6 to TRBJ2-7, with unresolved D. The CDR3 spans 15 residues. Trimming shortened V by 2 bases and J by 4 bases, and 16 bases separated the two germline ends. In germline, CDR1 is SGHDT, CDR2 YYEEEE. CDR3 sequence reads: CASSFRDVGTYEQYV. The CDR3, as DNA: TGTGCCAGCAGCTTCCGCGACGTAGGAACTTACGAGCAGTACGTC.

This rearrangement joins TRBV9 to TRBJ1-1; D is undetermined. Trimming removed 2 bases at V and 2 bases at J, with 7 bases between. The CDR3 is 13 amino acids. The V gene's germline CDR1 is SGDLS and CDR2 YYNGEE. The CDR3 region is CASSVNRNTEAFF. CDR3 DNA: TGTGCCAGCAGCGTGAATAGAAACACTGAAGCTTTCTTT.

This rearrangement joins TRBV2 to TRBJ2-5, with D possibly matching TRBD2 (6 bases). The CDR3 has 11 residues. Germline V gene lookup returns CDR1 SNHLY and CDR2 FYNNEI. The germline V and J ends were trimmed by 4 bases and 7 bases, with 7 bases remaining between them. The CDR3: CASSAGGTQYF. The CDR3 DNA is TGTGCCAGCAGTGCCGGGGGGACCCAGTACTTC.

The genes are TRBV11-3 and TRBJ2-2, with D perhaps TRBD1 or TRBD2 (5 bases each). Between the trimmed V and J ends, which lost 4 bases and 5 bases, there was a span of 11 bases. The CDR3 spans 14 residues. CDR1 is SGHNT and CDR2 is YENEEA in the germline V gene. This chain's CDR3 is CASSSRDGTGELFF. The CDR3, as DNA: TGTGCCAGCAGCTCCAGGGACGGTACCGGGGAGCTGTTTTTT.